This is a list of T cell receptor beta chains from one sample in a study of blood T cell repertoires in COVID-19. Sequencing used immunoSEQ multiplex PCR; TCRdb keeps in-frame clones, though not all of them. The sample consists of 62,000 or so clones, 80% to 90% of them appearing once. Sequencing used peripheral blood. Source of these receptors: a human donor in a cohort sampled during active COVID-19. Both conserved end residues are part of each CDR3. The D gene is left open where the match is weak. Rows give clone size only sometimes, using once, few, many, or a class for an expanded clone.

TRBV28	.	TRBD1	TRBJ1-2	CASSFEGGGYGYTF	TGTGCCAGCAGTTTCGAAGGGGGCGGCTATGGCTACACCTTC
TRBV5-4	once	TRBD2	TRBJ2-1	CASSLAGTGGPRNEQFF	TGTGCCAGCAGCTTGGCCGGGACGGGAGGGCCGCGGAATGAGCAGTTCTTC
TRBV11-2	.	TRBD1	TRBJ1-1	CASSLLLTGERAFF	TGTGCCAGCAGCCTCCTCCTTACAGGGGAAAGAGCTTTCTTT
TRBV30	.	.	TRBJ2-7	CAWTDFYEQYF	TGTGCCTGGACTGACTTCTACGAGCAGTACTTC
TRBV2	.	TRBD1	TRBJ1-3	CASLRDRGLGNTIYF	TGTGCCAGCTTGCGGGACAGGGGGCTTGGAAACACCATATATTTT
TRBV9	.	.	TRBJ2-1	CGVRSSYNEQFF	TGTGGGGTGAGGAGCTCCTACAATGAGCAGTTCTTC
TRBV5-1	.	.	TRBJ2-7	CASSLNRDEQYF	TGCGCCAGCAGCTTGAACAGGGACGAGCAGTACTTC
TRBV11-2	.	TRBD2	TRBJ2-7	CASSLVVAGGPYEQYF	TGTGCCAGCAGCTTAGTGGTCGCGGGAGGGCCATACGAGCAGTACTTC
TRBV7-9	.	TRBD1	TRBJ1-1	CASSLGQGKNTEAFF	TGTGCCAGCAGCTTAGGACAGGGGAAGAACACTGAAGCTTTCTTT
TRBV19	.	TRBD1	TRBJ2-6	CASSVGQGGGANVLTF	TGTGCCAGTAGTGTTGGACAGGGTGGTGGGGCCAACGTCCTGACTTTC
TRBV4-1	.	.	TRBJ1-2	CASSQVRLRTFANYGYTF	TGCGCCAGCAGCCAAGTGCGGTTGAGGACTTTTGCTAACTATGGCTACACCTTC
TRBV5-5	.	.	TRBJ1-6	CASSLRGGENSPLHF	TGTGCCAGCAGCTTGCGTGGCGGGGAGAATTCACCCCTCCACTTT
TRBV7-9	.	.	TRBJ1-6	CASSLTGRESPLHF	TGTGCCAGCAGCTTAACGGGGAGGGAATCACCCCTCCACTTT
TRBV27	once	.	TRBJ1-1	CASSPGRIRNTEAFF	TGTGCCAGCAGCCCCGGGAGGATCAGGAACACTGAAGCTTTCTTT
TRBV7-2	.	TRBD1	TRBJ2-2	CASSPRTGTGPGELFF	TGTGCCAGCAGCCCACGGACCGGGACAGGGCCCGGGGAGCTGTTTTTT
TRBV6-5	.	.	TRBJ1-1	CASSLRGAGDTEAFF	TGTGCCAGCAGCCTTCGAGGGGCGGGGGACACTGAAGCTTTCTTT
TRBV7-9	.	.	TRBJ1-2	CASSQGINVGYTF	TGTGCCAGCAGTCAGGGAATCAATGTTGGCTACACCTTC
TRBV4-2	.	TRBD2	TRBJ2-7	CASSPPPAGVGEQYF	TGTGCCAGCTCGCCGCCCCCTGCGGGAGTCGGCGAGCAGTACTTC
TRBV4-1	.	TRBD2	TRBJ2-3	CASSQASSGRGRETQYF	TGCGCCAGCAGCCAAGCCTCTAGCGGACGGGGACGTGAGACGCAGTATTTT
TRBV13	once	.	TRBJ1-4	CASSSNQGPNEKLFF	TGTGCCAGCAGCTCAAACCAGGGGCCTAATGAAAAACTGTTTTTT
TRBV24-1	.	.	TRBJ2-1	CATSERGSMTSHREQFF	TGTGCCACCAGTGAGAGGGGATCGATGACTAGTCATCGGGAGCAGTTCTTC
TRBV4-2	.	.	TRBJ2-1	CASSQDLRGGGAYNEQFF	TGTGCCAGCAGCCAAGATTTAAGAGGCGGGGGCGCCTACAATGAGCAGTTCTTC
TRBV3-1/TRBV3-2	.	.	TRBJ1-2	CASSQVNRNYGYTF	TGTGCCAGCAGCCAAGTTAACAGGAACTATGGCTACACCTTC
TRBV28	.	.	TRBJ2-4	CASSLSSAGKNIQYF	TGTGCCAGCAGTTTATCCTCGGCCGGGAAAAACATTCAGTACTTC
TRBV6-5	.	TRBD1	TRBJ1-1	CASREDRDDTEAFF	TGTGCCAGCAGGGAGGACAGGGATGACACTGAAGCTTTCTTT
TRBV5-1	once	TRBD1	TRBJ1-3	CASSLLGTGAGNTIYF	TGCGCCAGCAGCTTGCTTGGGACAGGGGCTGGAAACACCATATATTTT
TRBV5-8	.	.	TRBJ2-2	CASSLGQRGELFF	TGTGCCAGCAGCTTGGGACAGCGCGGGGAGCTGTTTTTT
TRBV3-1/TRBV3-2	.	.	TRBJ2-3	CASSLLGVDADTQYF	TGTGCCAGCAGCCTTCTAGGGGTAGATGCAGATACGCAGTATTTT
TRBV28	.	TRBD1	TRBJ2-7	CASSPMGQTNLREQYF	TGTGCCAGCAGCCCGATGGGACAGACTAACCTACGTGAGCAGTACTTC
TRBV18	.	.	TRBJ1-6	CASSQDTTRNSPLHF	TGTGCCAGCTCACAGGACACGACCCGGAATTCACCCCTCCACTTT
TRBV4-3	.	.	TRBJ2-6	CASSSPGSSYGANVLTF	TGCGCCAGCAGCTCCCCCGGGTCCTCGTATGGGGCCAACGTCCTGACTTTC
TRBV7-9	.	TRBD1	TRBJ2-5	CASSFVGTDPLRETQYF	TGTGCCAGCAGCTTTGTAGGGACAGACCCCCTCAGAGAGACCCAGTACTTC
TRBV30	.	TRBD1	TRBJ1-6	CALDRGDSPLHF	TGTGCCTTGGACAGGGGTGATTCACCCCTCCACTTT
TRBV7-2	.	TRBD2	TRBJ2-1	CASSSSGSYYNEQFF	TGTGCCAGCAGCTCTAGCGGGAGTTACTACAATGAGCAGTTCTTC
TRBV5-1	.	.	TRBJ1-2	CATSPGGEGVGYTF	TGCGCCACTTCTCCTGGGGGGGAAGGAGTTGGCTACACCTTC
TRBV10-3	.	TRBD1	TRBJ2-2	CAIEQGALTGELFF	TGTGCCATTGAACAGGGGGCTCTCACCGGGGAGCTGTTTTTT
TRBV9	.	.	TRBJ1-1	CASSVLPGGEAFF	TGTGCCAGCAGCGTACTCCCAGGAGGTGAAGCTTTCTTT